These 27 T cell receptor beta chains came from one sample sequenced in a study of shared clonotypes between healthy human individuals. Measured with immunoSEQ multiplex PCR; TCRdb has only the in-frame clones, and not every one. The sample lists hundreds of thousands of clones; approximately 97% were seen once. Sequencing was carried out using naive CD4+ T cells sorted from blood. The subset was: CD45RA+ positively selected. The receptors were sampled from a woman in her 30s in good health.

The V and J genes are TRBV28 and TRBJ1-2; D remains unclear. The CDR3 has 14 residues. The germline CDR1 and CDR2 sequences are MDHEN and SYDVKM. Trimming pared 5 bases from V and 5 bases from J, leaving 15 bases between. The CDR3 DNA sequence: TGTGCCAGCAGTCCCGTTTACACTGAATATGGCTACACCTTC. Protein: CASSPVYTEYGYTF.

The chain recombines TRBV2 with TRBJ2-1, with 8 bases identical to TRBD2. This CDR3 comprises 15 residues. CDR1 is SNHLY, CDR2 FYNNEI, per germline. V was pared by 4 bases and J by 4 bases, with 6 bases of the junction left unmatched. CDR3 amino acids: CASSAGLGSYNEQFF. Written as DNA, the CDR3 is TGTGCCAGCAGTGCGGGACTAGGGTCTTACAATGAGCAGTTCTTC.

This chain links TRBV6-1 with TRBJ2-7; possible D gene TRBD2, 5 bases. V was cut by 6 bases and J by 3 bases, with 12 bases left in between. The CDR3 extends over 13 amino acids. Germline CDR1 MNHNS, CDR2 SASEGT. The chain's CDR3 is CASRRQEDYEQYF. In DNA, the CDR3 is TGTGCCAGCAGGCGGCAGGAGGACTACGAGCAGTACTTC.

This chain uses TRBV28 with TRBJ1-3; 8 nucleotides agree with TRBD1. Looked up from germline, CDR1 is MDHEN and CDR2 is SYDVKM. The length of the CDR3 is 14 residues. J lost 5 bases, V lost 6 bases, and 6 bases had no gene match. The CDR3 DNA follows: TGTGCCAGCAGCCTAAGGACAGGGAGAAACACCATATATTTT. As protein: CASSLRTGRNTIYF.

The chain couples TRBV18 to TRBJ2-5; the match to TRBD1 covers 7 bases. Germline assignment: CDR1 KGHSH and CDR2 LQKENI. Trimming cost V 4 bases and J 1 base; bases outside gene matches: 6. This CDR3 contains 15 residues. The CDR3: CASSRGQRSQETQYF. The CDR3 nucleotides are TGTGCCAGCTCACGGGGACAGCGGTCCCAAGAGACCCAGTACTTC.

This chain links TRBV7-2 with TRBJ2-3, with 8 positions matching TRBD1. The V and J ends lost 5 bases and 8 bases, in that order; junction bases with no gene match: 9. CDR3 length equals 14 residues. Germline CDR1 reads SGHTA; CDR2 reads FQGNSA. In nucleotides, the CDR3 is TGTGCCAGCAGCCACCCAGACAGGGGTGCTACGCAGTATTTT. It translates to CASSHPDRGATQYF.

The chain links TRBV30 to TRBJ1-1; D is unclear. Germline-derived CDR1 and CDR2 are GTSNPN and SVGIG (reference sequence). The length of the CDR3 is 16 residues. V was trimmed by 1 base and J by 0 bases, leaving 15 bases between them. CDR3 nucleotide sequence: TGTGCCTGGAGTGCCCCGACGGTCATCATGAACACTGAAGCTTTCTTT. It translates to CAWSAPTVIMNTEAFF.

This sequence joins TRBV6-6 and TRBJ2-1; D unresolved. Germline lookup yields CDR1 MNHNY and CDR2 SVGAGI (reference sequence). Trimming stripped 4 bases from V and 3 bases from J, with 10 bases between. The CDR3 is 14 residues long. This CDR3 reads CASSSPNGYNEQFF. DNA for the CDR3: TGTGCCAGCAGTTCTCCAAACGGCTACAATGAGCAGTTCTTC.

The rearrangement joins TRBV28 to TRBJ2-3, with 8 bases lining up with TRBD2. Germline V gene sequence: CDR1 MDHEN, CDR2 SYDVKM. This CDR3 contains 15 residues. V lost 5 bases, J lost 4 bases, and 8 bases stayed unmatched. In nucleotides, the CDR3 is TGTGCCAGCAGTCAAGCGGGAGACTTGTCAGATACGCAGTATTTT. It is translated as CASSQAGDLSDTQYF.

This rearrangement joins TRBV15 to TRBJ1-5, with D maybe TRBD1 (5 bases). The CDR3 covers 17 residues. The germline CDR1 and CDR2 sequences are LNHNV and YYDKDF (reference sequence). Trimming shortened V by 0 bases and J by 7 bases, and 19 bases separated the two germline ends. Here the CDR3 reads CATSRERGSLAWQPQHF. The DNA of the CDR3 is TGTGCCACCAGCAGAGAGAGGGGCTCTTTAGCGTGGCAGCCCCAGCATTTT.

The V call is TRBV19, the J call TRBJ1-4; 7 bases map to TRBD1. CDR1 LNHDA and CDR2 SQIVND come from the germline V gene (reference sequence). This CDR3 region has 15 residues. Trimming took 4 bases from V and 10 from J; bases not matched to a gene: 12. CDR3 sequence (DNA): TGTGCCAGTAGTAGTACAGGGGACTCACGGGGAAAACTGTTTTTT. Protein product: CASSSTGDSRGKLFF.

This rearrangement joins TRBV2 to TRBJ2-5; D is perhaps TRBD1 or TRBD2 (6 bases each). The germline V and J ends were trimmed by 5 bases and 4 bases, with 14 bases remaining between them. Germline values: CDR1 SNHLY, CDR2 FYNNEI. The CDR3 covers 14 residues. The DNA of the CDR3 is TGTGCCAGCAGTACTTCACGGGGGCCAGAGACCCAGTACTTC. As protein: CASSTSRGPETQYF.

This chain connects TRBV6-6 to TRBJ2-1; 9 nucleotides line up with TRBD2. After removal of 8 bases from V and 5 bases from J, the junction contained 10 bases not matched to a gene. This CDR3 region has 15 residues. CDR1 and CDR2 from the germline V gene are MNHNY and SVGAGI (reference sequence). The DNA for the CDR3 is TGTGCCAGCCTCAAGCGGGGGGAGGGAAACAATGAGCAGTTCTTC. Its translation: CASLKRGEGNNEQFF.

V usage is TRBV10-3 and J usage is TRBJ1-1; D ambiguous. CDR3 size: 15 residues. CDR1 is ENHRY, CDR2 SYGVKD, per germline. V lost 2 bases and J 5 bases, leaving 15 bases between the germline ends. The CDR3 loop is CAISEGPAPVTEAFF. For the CDR3, the DNA is TGTGCCATCAGTGAGGGACCGGCCCCCGTGACTGAAGCTTTCTTT.

This sequence joins TRBV5-1 and TRBJ1-2; TRBD1 aligns across 9 bases. Trimming cost V 4 bases and J 3 bases; bases outside gene matches: 19. Germline lookup yields CDR1 SGHRS and CDR2 YFSETQ. CDR3 length: 19 amino acids. The DNA for the CDR3 is TGCGCCAGCAGCGGCGCCCGGGGGATACAGGGGGCCCTTGACTATGGCTACACCTTC. Translating gives CASSGARGIQGALDYGYTF.

The CDR3 protein is CASSFGDSTYEQYF. The CDR3 DNA is TGTGCCAGCAGCTTCGGGGACAGCACCTACGAGCAGTACTTC. The chain links TRBV7-9 to TRBJ2-7; 7 nucleotides line up with TRBD1. Germline V gene lookup returns CDR1 SEHNR and CDR2 FQNEAQ (reference sequence). This CDR3 has 14 residues. After removal of 3 bases from V and 2 bases from J, the junction contained 4 bases not matched to a gene. Together with reference TRBV7-9 and TRBJ2-7, the CDR3 gives the full variable domain: DTGVSQNPRHKITKRGQNVTFRCDPISEHNRLYWYRQTLGQGPEFLTYFQNEAQLEKSRLLSDRFSAERPKGSFSTLEIQRTEQGDSAMYLCASSFGDSTYEQYFGPGTRLTVT.

The V gene is TRBV27, the J gene TRBJ2-5, with 9 bases matching TRBD2. The DNA end is more similar to TRBJ2-7, so the J call may be wrong. CDR3 length: 15 residues. Germline V CDR1 and CDR2: MNHEY, SMNVEV (reference sequence). CDR3 protein: CASSKSSGRAYEQYF. CDR3 sequence (DNA): TGTGCCAGCAGCAAGAGTAGCGGGAGAGCCTACGAGCAGTACTTC.

As DNA, the CDR3 is TGTGCCAGCAGTTTAAGTAGGACAGGGAATGAAAAACTGTTTTTT. Amino acids: CASSLSRTGNEKLFF. The chain has TRBV28 and TRBJ1-4, with TRBD1 matching 8 bases. The trim removed 2 bases at V and 5 bases at J, leaving 4 bases unmatched. This CDR3 has 15 residues. CDR1 is MDHEN, CDR2 SYDVKM, per germline. Full variable domain (remainder filled in from reference TRBV28 and TRBJ1-4): DVKVTQSSRYLVKRTGEKVFLECVQDMDHENMFWYRQDPGLGLRLIYFSYDVKMKEKGDIPEGYSVSREKKERFSLILESASTNQTSMYLCASSLSRTGNEKLFFGSGTQLSVL.

The chain joins TRBV6-4 to TRBJ2-1, with 10 nucleotides matching TRBD2. The trim removed 3 bases at V and 2 bases at J, leaving 1 base unmatched. Germline CDR1 reads MRHNA; CDR2 reads SNTAGT. The length of the CDR3 is 15 residues. In DNA form, the CDR3 reads TGTGCCAGCAGTGAAGCGGGAGGGCCCTACAATGAGCAGTTCTTC. Amino acids: CASSEAGGPYNEQFF.

The chain has TRBV25-1 and TRBJ2-2, with D possibly being TRBD1 (6 bases). The CDR3 totals 14 residues. V lost 4 bases and J lost 3, with 9 bases in between. Germline values: CDR1 MGHDK, CDR2 SYGVNS. CDR3 nucleotide sequence: TGTGCCAGCAGTGGGCAGGGGTACACCGGGGAGCTGTTTTTT. Its translation: CASSGQGYTGELFF.

The rearrangement links TRBV7-2 to TRBJ2-6; no definite D call. Germline-derived CDR1 and CDR2 are SGHTA and FQGNSA. Between the trimmed V and J ends, which lost 3 bases and 0 bases, there was a span of 6 bases. The CDR3 runs to 15 residues. Here the CDR3 reads CASSLESSGANVLTF. The CDR3 DNA sequence: TGTGCCAGCAGCTTGGAGAGCTCTGGGGCCAACGTCCTGACTTTC.

J is TRBJ1-4 and V is TRBV4-1; no definite D call. The CDR3 is made up of 15 amino acids. V shed 0 bases and J shed 6 bases, with 11 bases lying between them. Per germline, CDR1 MGHRA and CDR2 YSYEKL. The CDR3 protein is CASSQDSYPHEKLFF. In DNA, the CDR3 is TGCGCCAGCAGCCAAGACTCCTATCCCCATGAAAAACTGTTTTTT.

The rearrangement joins TRBV6-5 to TRBJ2-7, with D perhaps TRBD1 or TRBD2 (6 bases each). Germline CDR1 is MNHEY and CDR2 is SVGAGI. Deletions cut 6 bases from V and 6 bases from J, with 18 bases between. The CDR3 runs to 14 residues. The CDR3, as DNA: TGTGCCAGCAGCCAGTTCCTCAGGGGAGGCGAGCAGTACTTC. It encodes CASSQFLRGGEQYF.

V is TRBV6-5 and J is TRBJ2-6; TRBD2 agrees at 7 bases. This CDR3 contains 16 residues. V trimming: 0 bases; J trimming: 3 bases; junction bases outside the gene matches: 2. Germline V lookup: CDR1 MNHEY, CDR2 SVGAGI. The CDR3 bases are TGTGCCAGCAGTTACTCCAGCGGGGATGGGGCCAACGTCCTGACTTTC. This encodes CASSYSSGDGANVLTF.

A remark on this clone: In the same sample, other DNA sequences code for this CDR3. This chain uses TRBV28 with TRBJ2-3; D is unresolved. Trimming took 3 bases from V and 3 from J, leaving 4 bases between them. Germline CDR1 and CDR2: MDHEN and SYDVKM. This CDR3 has 12 amino acids. CDR3 DNA: TGTGCCAGCAGTTTGAGTACAGATACGCAGTATTTT. Translated: CASSLSTDTQYF. Looking up the rest from reference TRBV28 and TRBJ2-3 gives the full variable domain: DVKVTQSSRYLVKRTGEKVFLECVQDMDHENMFWYRQDPGLGLRLIYFSYDVKMKEKGDIPEGYSVSREKKERFSLILESASTNQTSMYLCASSLSTDTQYFGPGTRLTVL.

This clone has just one count. The chain couples TRBV25-1 to TRBJ2-1, with TRBD2 identical over 10 bases. Per germline, CDR1 MGHDK and CDR2 SYGVNS. The CDR3 runs to 15 residues. With 5 bases clipped from V and 7 bases from J, the junction kept 8 bases outside the gene matches. The CDR3 nucleotides read TGTGCCAGCAGTCCCCCCGGGACTAGCGTTAATGAGCAGTTCTTC. Amino acid sequence: CASSPPGTSVNEQFF. The whole variable domain, remainder taken from reference TRBV25-1 and TRBJ2-1, is EADIYQTPRYLVIGTGKKITLECSQTMGHDKMYWYQQDPGMELHLIHYSYGVNSTEKGDLSSESTVSRIRTEHFPLTLESARPSHTSQYLCASSPPGTSVNEQFFGPGTRLTVL.

The rearrangement uses TRBV7-6 and TRBJ1-6; no definite D call. This CDR3 comprises 14 residues. In germline, CDR1 is SGHVS, CDR2 FNYEAQ. Trimming pared 3 bases from V and 9 bases from J, leaving 12 bases between. For the CDR3, the DNA is TGTGCCAGCAGCTTGTGGGTAGAGAGTTCACCCCTCCACTTT. Translation gives CASSLWVESSPLHF.